The clone carrying this T cell receptor (beta chain) appeared once. The antigen remains unidentified. The source of the sample is a study of cytomegalovirus exposure and HLA in healthy donors. Overall study findings and caveats: Published work reported that the classifier diagnosed cytomegalovirus status with high specificity and sensitivity. Researchers counted over 150 TCR beta chains as cytomegalovirus-associated. It was confirmed in vitro that a few of the CMV-associated chains were specific for CMV antigens.

With V trimmed by 5 bases and J by 7 bases, 14 bases remained unmatched. This CDR3 region has 17 residues. Germline CDR1 SGHTA, CDR2 FQGTGA. Only in-frame clones appear in the TCRdb table, and some are missing; sequencing was by immunoSEQ multiplex PCR. The table has roughly 150,000 clones, approximately 86% seen once. The chain combines TRBV7-3 with TRBJ2-3, with TRBD2 matching 11 bases. The sequence derives from a young man in good health and CMV-seropositive. Sequencing was done on a sample of PBMCs. The CDR3 bases are TGTGCCAGCAGCCTTACCGGGACTAGCGGTCCACAAAATACGCAGTATTTT. This sequence encodes CASSLTGTSGPQNTQYF.